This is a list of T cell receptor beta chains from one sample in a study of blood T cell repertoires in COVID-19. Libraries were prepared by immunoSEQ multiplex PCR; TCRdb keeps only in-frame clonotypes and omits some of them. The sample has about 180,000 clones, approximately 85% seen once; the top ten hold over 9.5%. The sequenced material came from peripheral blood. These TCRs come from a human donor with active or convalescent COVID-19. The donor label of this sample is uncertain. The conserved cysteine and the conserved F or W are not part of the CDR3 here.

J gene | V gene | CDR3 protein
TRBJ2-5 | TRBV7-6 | ASSPRDSKETQY
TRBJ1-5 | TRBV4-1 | ASSPHPGQSSNQPQH
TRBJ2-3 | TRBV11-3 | ASSLIQLSQVAGAGDTQY
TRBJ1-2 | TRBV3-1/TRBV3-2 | ASSQVGTGSGT
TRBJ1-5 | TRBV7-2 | ASSLVSGTGGNQPQH
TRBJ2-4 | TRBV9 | ASSVGGVSIQY
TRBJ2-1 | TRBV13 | ASGDRGGMHEQF
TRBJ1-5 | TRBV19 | ASSTINGDQPQH
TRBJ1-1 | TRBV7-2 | ASSDWMNTEAF
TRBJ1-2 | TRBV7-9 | ASSRRTGDKTNYGYT
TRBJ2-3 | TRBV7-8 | ASSLALKGSTDTQY
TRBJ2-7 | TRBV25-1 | ASSVQGAVEQY
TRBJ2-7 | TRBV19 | ASSTPGAGGSEQY
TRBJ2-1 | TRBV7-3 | ASSFSSGRFNEQF
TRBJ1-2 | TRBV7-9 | ASSPPESVSYGYT
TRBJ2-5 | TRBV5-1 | ASSLSGGGPGTQY
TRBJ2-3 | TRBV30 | AWAPGIDTQY
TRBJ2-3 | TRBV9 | ASSGAGGGTDTQY
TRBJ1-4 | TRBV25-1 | ASSEQGNEKLF